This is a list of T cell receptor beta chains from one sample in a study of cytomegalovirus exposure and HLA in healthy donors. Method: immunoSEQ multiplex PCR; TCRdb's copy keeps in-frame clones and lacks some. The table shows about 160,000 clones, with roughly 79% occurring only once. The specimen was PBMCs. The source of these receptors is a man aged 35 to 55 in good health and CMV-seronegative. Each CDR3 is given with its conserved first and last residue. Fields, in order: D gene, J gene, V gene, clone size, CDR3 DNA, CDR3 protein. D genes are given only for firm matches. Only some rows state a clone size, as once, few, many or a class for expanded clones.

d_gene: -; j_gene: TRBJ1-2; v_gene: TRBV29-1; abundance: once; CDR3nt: TGCAGCGTTGAGGGCAGGGGCGAGAACTATGGCTACACCTTC; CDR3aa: CSVEGRGENYGYTF
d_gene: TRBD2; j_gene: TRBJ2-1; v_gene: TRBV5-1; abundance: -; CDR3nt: TGCGCCAGCAGCTTGGTAACTAGCGTCTCCTACAATGAGCAGTTCTTC; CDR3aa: CASSLVTSVSYNEQFF
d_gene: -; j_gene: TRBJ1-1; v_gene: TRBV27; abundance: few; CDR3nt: TGTGCCAGCAGTTTATGGGGGGATAACACTGAAGCTTTCTTT; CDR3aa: CASSLWGDNTEAFF
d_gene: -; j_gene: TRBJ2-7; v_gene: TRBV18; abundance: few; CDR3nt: TGTGCCAGCTCGCAGGATAGTGTCGACGAGCAGTACTTC; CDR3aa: CASSQDSVDEQYF
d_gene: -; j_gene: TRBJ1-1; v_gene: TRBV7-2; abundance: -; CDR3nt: TGTGCCAGCAGCTTCGGGCAGGGAGGCACTGAAGCTTTCTTT; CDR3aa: CASSFGQGGTEAFF
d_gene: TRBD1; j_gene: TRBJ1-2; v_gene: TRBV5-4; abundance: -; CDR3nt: TGTGCCAGCAGCCCGGGACAGGGAGTTTCGGATGGCTACACCTTC; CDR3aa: CASSPGQGVSDGYTF
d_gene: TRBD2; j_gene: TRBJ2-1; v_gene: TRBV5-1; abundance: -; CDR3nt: TGCGCCAGCAGCTGGGGCCTAGCGGGAGGGCCATCCGGACCCTACAATGAGCAGTTCTTC; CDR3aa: CASSWGLAGGPSGPYNEQFF
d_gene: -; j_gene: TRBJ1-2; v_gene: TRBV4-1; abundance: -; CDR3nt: TGCGCCAGCAGCCCCAAGGGAAGCGGCCAGAACTATGGCTACACCTTC; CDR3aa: CASSPKGSGQNYGYTF
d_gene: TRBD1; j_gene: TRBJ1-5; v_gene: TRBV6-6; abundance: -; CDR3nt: TGTGCCAGCACCATGGGGACAGGCAATCAGCCCCAGCATTTT; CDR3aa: CASTMGTGNQPQHF
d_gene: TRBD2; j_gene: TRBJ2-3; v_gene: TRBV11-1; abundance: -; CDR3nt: TGTGCCAGCAGCTCTGGGACTAGCGTTATGACAGATACGCAGTATTTT; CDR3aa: CASSSGTSVMTDTQYF
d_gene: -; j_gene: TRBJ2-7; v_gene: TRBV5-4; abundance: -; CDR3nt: TGTGCCAGCACCCCAGGAGGAGGGACGTACGAGCAGTACTTC; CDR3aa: CASTPGGGTYEQYF
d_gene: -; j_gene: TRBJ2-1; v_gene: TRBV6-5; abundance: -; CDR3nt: TGTGCCAGCAGTTACGCTACAGGGTCCCCGGCCAATGAGCAGTTCTTC; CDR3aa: CASSYATGSPANEQFF
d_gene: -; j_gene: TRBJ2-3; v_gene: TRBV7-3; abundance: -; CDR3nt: TGTACCAGCAGCTTCGGAGGCACAGATACGCAGTATTTT; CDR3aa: CTSSFGGTDTQYF
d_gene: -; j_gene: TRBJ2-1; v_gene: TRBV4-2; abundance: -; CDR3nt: TGTGCCAGCAGCCAAGAGAGGAGTGCGAATGAGCAGTTCTTC; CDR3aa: CASSQERSANEQFF
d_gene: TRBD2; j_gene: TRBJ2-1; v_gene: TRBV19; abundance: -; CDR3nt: TGTGCCAGTAGTGGCCGCCGTAGCGGGTACTCCTACAATGAGCAGTTCTTC; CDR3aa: CASSGRRSGYSYNEQFF
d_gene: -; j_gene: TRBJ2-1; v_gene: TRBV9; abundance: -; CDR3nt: TGTGCCAGCAGCCCCCCGGGGGACAGCTCCTACAATGAGCAGTTCTTC; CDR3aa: CASSPPGDSSYNEQFF
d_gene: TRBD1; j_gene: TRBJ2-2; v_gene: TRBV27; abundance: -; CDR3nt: TGTGCCAGCAGCGCGGACAGGTTCACCGGGGAGCTGTTTTTT; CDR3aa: CASSADRFTGELFF
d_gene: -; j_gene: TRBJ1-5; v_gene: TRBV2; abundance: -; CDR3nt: TGTGCCAGCAGGGTGAGGGTATGGCAGCCCCAGCATTTT; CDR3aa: CASRVRVWQPQHF
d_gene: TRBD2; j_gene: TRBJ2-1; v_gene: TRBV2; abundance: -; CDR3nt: TGTGCCAGCCCGGCGGCGGGGGACTCCTACAATGAGCAGTTCTTC; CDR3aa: CASPAAGDSYNEQFF
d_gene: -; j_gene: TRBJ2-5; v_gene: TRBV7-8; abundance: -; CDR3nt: TGTGCCAGCAGCCTGGACAGTCTCCAGCAGTACTTC; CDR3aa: CASSLDSLQQYF
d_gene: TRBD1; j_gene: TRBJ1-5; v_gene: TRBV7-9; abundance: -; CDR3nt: TGTGCCAGCAGCTTCGGCCGGGACAGGGTCGGGGATCAGCCCCAGCATTTT; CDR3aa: CASSFGRDRVGDQPQHF
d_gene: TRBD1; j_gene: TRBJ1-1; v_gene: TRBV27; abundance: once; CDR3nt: TGTGCCAGCAGTCCGCGACAGGGTGGGACTGAAGCTTTCTTT; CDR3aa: CASSPRQGGTEAFF
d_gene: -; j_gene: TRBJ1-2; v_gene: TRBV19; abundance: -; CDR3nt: TGTGCCAGTACCGAGGCGCTCGTGAACTATGGCTACACCTTC; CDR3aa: CASTEALVNYGYTF
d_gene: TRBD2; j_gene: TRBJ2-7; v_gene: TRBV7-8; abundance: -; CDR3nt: TGTGCCAGCAGCTTAGCACTAGCGGGAGCTTACGAGCAGTACTTC; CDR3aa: CASSLALAGAYEQYF
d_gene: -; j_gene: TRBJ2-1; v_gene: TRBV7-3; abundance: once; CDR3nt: TGTGCCAGCAGCTCCCTACAGGGTCAGAATGAGCAGTTCTTC; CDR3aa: CASSSLQGQNEQFF
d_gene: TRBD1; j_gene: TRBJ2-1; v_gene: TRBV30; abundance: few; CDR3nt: TGTGCCTGGAGTGTACTTGGGACAGGGTTGTTCTTC; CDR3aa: CAWSVLGTGLFF
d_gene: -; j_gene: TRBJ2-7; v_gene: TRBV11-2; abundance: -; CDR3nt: TGTGCCAGCAGCTTAGCTCTGTTTGGACAATTCTCCTACGAGCAGTACTTC; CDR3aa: CASSLALFGQFSYEQYF
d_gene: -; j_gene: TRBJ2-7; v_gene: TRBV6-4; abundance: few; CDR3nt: TGTGCCAGCAGCCCACAGGGGGGGTTCAACGAGCAGTACTTC; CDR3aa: CASSPQGGFNEQYF
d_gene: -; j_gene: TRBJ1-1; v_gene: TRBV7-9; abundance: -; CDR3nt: TGTTCCAGCAGCCGTAGGGGGGGTCTAGGCACTGAAGCTTTCTTT; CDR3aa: CSSSRRGGLGTEAFF
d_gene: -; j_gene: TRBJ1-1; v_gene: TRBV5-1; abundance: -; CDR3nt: TGCGCCAGCAGCTTTGGGGTTGGAGGAGCCTGGAACACTGAAGCTTTCTTT; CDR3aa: CASSFGVGGAWNTEAFF
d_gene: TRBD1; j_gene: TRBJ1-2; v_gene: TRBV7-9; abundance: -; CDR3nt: TGTTCCAGCAGCTTAGGACAGGGGGGTGATGGCTACACCTTC; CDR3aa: CSSSLGQGGDGYTF
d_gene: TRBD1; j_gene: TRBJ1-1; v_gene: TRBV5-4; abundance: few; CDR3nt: TGTGCCAGCAGCAGCGGGACAGGTATTGAAGCTTTCTTT; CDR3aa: CASSSGTGIEAFF
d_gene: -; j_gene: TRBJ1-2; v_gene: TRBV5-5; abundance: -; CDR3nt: TGTGCCAGCAGCTTGGACACAAGATATGGCTACACCTTC; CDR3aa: CASSLDTRYGYTF
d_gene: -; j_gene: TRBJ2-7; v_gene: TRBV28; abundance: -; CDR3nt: TGTGCCAGCAGGACGGGGACTGAATACGAGCAGTACTTC; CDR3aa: CASRTGTEYEQYF
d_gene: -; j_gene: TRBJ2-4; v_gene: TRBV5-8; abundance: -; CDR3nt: TGTGCCAGCAGCTTATGGGGCGGGGAAGCCAAAAACATTCAGTACTTC; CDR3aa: CASSLWGGEAKNIQYF
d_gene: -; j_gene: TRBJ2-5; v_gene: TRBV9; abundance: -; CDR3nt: TGTGCCAGCAGCGTATCGTCAGGGGCTGGAGAGACCCAGTACTTC; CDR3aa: CASSVSSGAGETQYF
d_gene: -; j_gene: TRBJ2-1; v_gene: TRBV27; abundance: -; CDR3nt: TGTGCCAGCAGTTTCTCAGGGTTAAATGAGCAGTTCTTC; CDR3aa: CASSFSGLNEQFF
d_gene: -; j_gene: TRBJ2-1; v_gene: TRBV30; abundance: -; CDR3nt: TGTGCCTGGACCACCAGGGGGAGAGCGGGAGAGGGTGAGCAGTTCTTC; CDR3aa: CAWTTRGRAGEGEQFF
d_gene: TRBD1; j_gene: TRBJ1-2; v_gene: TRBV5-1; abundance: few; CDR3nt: TGCGCCAGCAGTTTAGACAGGGTCGGCTACACCTTC; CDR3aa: CASSLDRVGYTF
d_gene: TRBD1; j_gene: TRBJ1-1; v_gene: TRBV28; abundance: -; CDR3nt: TGTGCCAGCAGCCTCAGACAGGGGGCGGGAGCTTTCTTT; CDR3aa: CASSLRQGAGAFF
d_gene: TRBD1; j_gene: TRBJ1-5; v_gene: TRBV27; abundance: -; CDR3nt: TGTGCCAGCAGTTTGGGGACAGGGGTGCAGCCCCAGCATTTT; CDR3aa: CASSLGTGVQPQHF
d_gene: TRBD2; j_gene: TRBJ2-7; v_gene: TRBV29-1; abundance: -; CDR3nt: TGCAGCGTTGAAGAGCCGGGACTAGCGGGATACTACGAGCAGTACTTC; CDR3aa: CSVEEPGLAGYYEQYF
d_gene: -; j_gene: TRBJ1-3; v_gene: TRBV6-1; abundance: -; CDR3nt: TGTGCCAGCTCCCTCTCTGGAAACACCATATATTTT; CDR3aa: CASSLSGNTIYF
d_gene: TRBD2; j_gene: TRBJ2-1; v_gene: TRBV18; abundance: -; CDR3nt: TGTGCCAGCTCACCTCTAGCGGGAGATAATGAGCAGTTCTTC; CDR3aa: CASSPLAGDNEQFF
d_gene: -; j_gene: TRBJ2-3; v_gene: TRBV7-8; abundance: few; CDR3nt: TGTGCCGTTGCCGTCTGGAGAAGCACAGATACGCAGTATTTT; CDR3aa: CAVAVWRSTDTQYF
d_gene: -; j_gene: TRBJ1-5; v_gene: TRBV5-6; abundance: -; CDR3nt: TGTGCCAGCAGCTTGCGATTAATTGAGGAAAATCAGCCCCAGCATTTT; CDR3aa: CASSLRLIEENQPQHF
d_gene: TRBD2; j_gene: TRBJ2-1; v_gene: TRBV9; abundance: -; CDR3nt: TGTGCCAGCAGCCCAACGGCTAGCGGGAGGCCCTACAATGAGCAGTTCTTC; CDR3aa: CASSPTASGRPYNEQFF
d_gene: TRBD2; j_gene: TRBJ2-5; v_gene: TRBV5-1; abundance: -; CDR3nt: TGCGCCAGCAGCTTGACTAGCGGGGAAGAGACCCAGTACTTC; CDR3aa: CASSLTSGEETQYF
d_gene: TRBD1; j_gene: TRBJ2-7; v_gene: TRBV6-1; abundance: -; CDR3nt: TGTGCCAGCACTGCTATCGGGACAGGGAACGAGCAGTACTTC; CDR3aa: CASTAIGTGNEQYF
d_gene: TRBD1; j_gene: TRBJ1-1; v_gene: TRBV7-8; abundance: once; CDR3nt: TGTGCCAGCAGCGCGGAGGGGGCCATATCTGAAGCTTTCTTT; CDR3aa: CASSAEGAISEAFF
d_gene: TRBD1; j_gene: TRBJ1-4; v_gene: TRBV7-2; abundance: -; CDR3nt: TGTGCCAGCAGCTTACAGGGGGCTGGGACTAATGAAAAACTGTTTTTT; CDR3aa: CASSLQGAGTNEKLFF
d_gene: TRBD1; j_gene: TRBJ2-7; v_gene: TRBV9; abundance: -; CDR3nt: TGTGCCAGCAGCGCCTCCGGGACAGGGGGCTACGAGCAGTACTTC; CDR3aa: CASSASGTGGYEQYF
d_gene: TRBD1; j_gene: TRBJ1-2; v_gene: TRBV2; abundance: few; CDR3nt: TGTGCCAGCAGGGGGACAGGGGAGAGCGGCTACACCTTC; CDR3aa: CASRGTGESGYTF
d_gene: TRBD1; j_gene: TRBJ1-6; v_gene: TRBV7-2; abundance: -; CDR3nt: TGTGCCAGCAGCTTGGGGACAGGGATCGGTTCACCCCTCCACTTT; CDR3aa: CASSLGTGIGSPLHF
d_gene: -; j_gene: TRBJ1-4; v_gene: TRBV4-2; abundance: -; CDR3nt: TGTGCCAGCAGCCAACCGGACGTTGGAGGTGAAAAACTGTTTTTT; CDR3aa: CASSQPDVGGEKLFF
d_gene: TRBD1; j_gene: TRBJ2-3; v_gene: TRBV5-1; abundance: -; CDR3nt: TGCGCCAGCAGCAGGGACGGACAGGGGGCCACAGATACGCAGTATTTT; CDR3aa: CASSRDGQGATDTQYF
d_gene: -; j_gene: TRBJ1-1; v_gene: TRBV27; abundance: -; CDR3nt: TGTGCCAGCACTACATTCCGGGGGAGAGGGCTAAGTGAAGCTTTCTTT; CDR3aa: CASTTFRGRGLSEAFF